A selection of T cell receptor beta chains follows, all from one sample in a study of ipilimumab plus nivolumab after autologous stem cell transplantation. Assay: immunoSEQ multiplex PCR; the TCRdb copy retains only in-frame clones and omits some. In the table there are some 41,000 clones, over 90% of which are singletons. The sequenced sample was PBMCs, obtained in a trial of ipilimumab plus nivolumab as post-transplant consolidation. The receptors were gathered from a male donor with multiple myeloma. The CDR3 runs from the conserved cysteine through the conserved F or W. The order of the fields is J gene, D gene, clone size, V gene, CDR3 protein, CDR3 DNA. The D gene is left open where the match is weak. Expanded clones are given a class, and other clones once, few, many or no size at all.

TRBJ1-4 | - | - | TRBV4-3 | CASSLQTGGNEKLFF | TGCGCCAGCAGCCTCCAGACGGGGGGTAATGAAAAACTGTTTTTT
TRBJ2-3 | TRBD2 | - | TRBV19 | CASSTLAGGVPDTQYF | TGTGCCAGTAGTACCCTAGCGGGGGGCGTCCCAGATACGCAGTATTTT
TRBJ1-5 | - | once | TRBV19 | CASSRASNQPQHF | TGTGCCAGTAGTAGGGCAAGCAATCAGCCCCAGCATTTT
TRBJ2-4 | - | - | TRBV9 | CASSVGYSGGSLKNIQYF | TGTGCCAGCAGCGTAGGGTACAGTGGGGGGAGTCTAAAAAACATTCAGTACTTC
TRBJ2-7 | - | - | TRBV5-5 | CASSLSQGSEQYF | TGTGCCAGCAGCTTGAGCCAGGGGAGCGAGCAGTACTTC
TRBJ1-5 | - | - | TRBV7-9 | CASSWAGRNQPQHF | TGTGCCAGCAGCTGGGCCGGACGCAATCAGCCCCAGCATTTT
TRBJ2-3 | - | - | TRBV4-3 | CASSQDVGPRTQYF | TGCGCCAGCAGCCAAGATGTGGGGCCTAGGACGCAGTATTTT
TRBJ2-5 | - | medium-sized | TRBV5-4 | CASSLIGETQYF | TGTGCCAGCAGCTTGATAGGAGAGACCCAGTACTTC
TRBJ2-3 | TRBD2 | once | TRBV7-8 | CASSLGLAGEADTQYF | TGTGCCAGCAGCTTAGGTCTAGCGGGAGAAGCAGATACGCAGTATTTT
TRBJ2-5 | TRBD2 | - | TRBV2 | CASSSLAGEQETQYF | TGTGCCAGCAGTTCTTTAGCGGGGGAACAAGAGACCCAGTACTTC
TRBJ2-6 | TRBD1 | - | TRBV18 | CASSPGTGGSGANVLTF | TGTGCCAGCTCTCCGGGGACAGGGGGCTCTGGGGCCAACGTCCTGACTTTC
TRBJ2-3 | TRBD2 | - | TRBV6-5 | CASSYLAGYEMKQYF | TGTGCCAGCAGTTACCTAGCGGGCTACGAGATGAAGCAGTATTTT
TRBJ2-3 | - | - | TRBV18 | CASSPGRGTTDTQYF | TGTGCCAGCTCACCCGGCCGGGGAACCACAGATACGCAGTATTTT
TRBJ1-5 | - | - | TRBV27 | CASSLSSLPNQPQHF | TGTGCCAGCAGTTTATCGTCACTCCCTAATCAGCCCCAGCATTTT
TRBJ1-4 | - | once | TRBV2 | CASGAGPPNRKLFF | TGTGCCAGCGGAGCCGGGCCCCCCAATCGAAAACTGTTTTTT
TRBJ1-1 | TRBD1 | - | TRBV4-3 | CASSLQEDRANTEAFF | TGCGCCAGCAGTCTCCAAGAAGACAGGGCGAACACTGAAGCTTTCTTT
TRBJ2-5 | - | - | TRBV20-1 | CSAPFVETQYF | TGCAGTGCCCCCTTCGTGGAGACCCAGTACTTC
TRBJ2-7 | TRBD2 | - | TRBV7-2 | CASSLASGGGRSSYEQYF | TGTGCCAGCAGCTTAGCAAGCGGGGGGGGTAGGAGCTCCTACGAGCAGTACTTC
TRBJ2-7 | - | - | TRBV7-3 | CASSFGGVGSYEQYF | TGTGCCAGCAGCTTCGGAGGGGTCGGATCCTACGAGCAGTACTTC
TRBJ1-5 | - | - | TRBV6-5 | CASRSRLWRNQPQHF | TGTGCCAGCAGGAGTAGACTGTGGCGCAATCAGCCCCAGCATTTT
TRBJ2-2 | - | - | TRBV6-5 | CASSLQGTGELFF | TGTGCCAGCAGCCTACAGGGTACCGGGGAGCTGTTTTTT
TRBJ1-1 | - | - | TRBV13 | CASSPSPLREAFF | TGTGCCAGCAGCCCCTCCCCGTTGCGAGAAGCTTTCTTT
TRBJ2-4 | TRBD1 | - | TRBV28 | CASSSPGQAFLAKNIQYF | TGTGCCAGCAGTTCACCGGGACAGGCGTTTTTAGCCAAAAACATTCAGTACTTC
TRBJ1-2 | - | - | TRBV18 | CASSPSTSLNYGYTF | TGTGCCAGCTCACCGAGTACGTCCCTTAACTATGGCTACACCTTC
TRBJ1-5 | - | - | TRBV28 | CASSSSSGNQPQHF | TGTGCCAGCAGTTCGTCCTCGGGCAATCAGCCCCAGCATTTT
TRBJ2-5 | - | - | TRBV19 | CASSPGVTQYF | TGTGCCAGTAGCCCGGGGGTGACCCAGTACTTC
TRBJ2-3 | - | - | TRBV18 | CASSPNTDTQYF | TGTGCCAGCTCACCGAACACAGATACGCAGTATTTT
TRBJ2-5 | TRBD2 | - | TRBV6-5 | CASSYLAGGSQETQYF | TGTGCCAGCAGTTACTTAGCGGGGGGTTCACAAGAGACCCAGTACTTC
TRBJ2-5 | - | once | TRBV15 | CATSRATTASQETQYF | TGTGCCACCAGCAGGGCCACGACAGCAAGCCAAGAGACCCAGTACTTC
TRBJ1-5 | - | - | TRBV27 | CASSFLGGNQPQHF | TGTGCCAGCAGTTTCCTCGGGGGGAATCAGCCCCAGCATTTT
TRBJ2-7 | - | - | TRBV9 | CASSVGVGDTEQYF | TGTGCCAGCAGCGTAGGGGTGGGAGACACCGAGCAGTACTTC
TRBJ2-3 | - | - | TRBV7-3 | CASSWGDTDTQYF | TGTGCCAGCAGCTGGGGGGACACAGATACGCAGTATTTT
TRBJ1-1 | - | - | TRBV5-4 | CASSVLGAEAFF | TGTGCCAGCAGCGTGTTGGGGGCTGAAGCTTTCTTT
TRBJ2-2 | TRBD2 | - | TRBV9 | CASSVAGGPGRTGELFF | TGTGCCAGCAGCGTAGCGGGAGGGCCCGGGAGGACCGGGGAGCTGTTTTTT
TRBJ2-1 | TRBD2 | - | TRBV5-1 | CASRGEAGGPFNEQFF | TGCGCCAGCAGGGGGGAAGCGGGAGGGCCGTTTAATGAGCAGTTCTTC
TRBJ2-7 | TRBD1 | - | TRBV27 | CASSPWDSPGEQYF | TGTGCCAGCAGTCCCTGGGACAGTCCAGGCGAGCAGTACTTC
TRBJ2-1 | TRBD2 | - | TRBV9 | CASSEVAGGPSYNEQFF | TGTGCCAGCAGCGAGGTAGCGGGAGGGCCCTCCTACAATGAGCAGTTCTTC
TRBJ2-7 | - | - | TRBV7-2 | CASSLGAGSDAYF | TGTGCCAGCAGCTTAGGCGCAGGCAGCGACGCGTACTTC
TRBJ1-2 | TRBD1 | - | TRBV6-5 | CASSYGPQGGGYTF | TGTGCCAGCAGTTACGGGCCGCAGGGGGGAGGCTACACCTTC
TRBJ2-7 | TRBD1 | - | TRBV28 | CASSPPGQGIYEQYF | TGTGCCAGCAGTCCACCGGGACAGGGGATCTACGAGCAGTACTTC
TRBJ2-5 | - | - | TRBV7-2 | CASSLGTRETQYF | TGTGCCAGCAGCCTGGGGACGAGGGAGACCCAGTACTTC
TRBJ2-7 | - | - | TRBV2 | CASSGPVHEQYF | TGTGCCAGCAGTGGCCCCGTACACGAGCAGTACTTC
TRBJ1-2 | - | - | TRBV19 | CASSPRASLHGYTF | TGTGCCAGTAGTCCCCGGGCCTCCCTCCATGGCTACACCTTC
TRBJ2-1 | - | few | TRBV27 | CASSPLDKRHNEQFF | TGTGCCAGCAGTCCACTCGACAAACGTCACAATGAGCAGTTCTTC
TRBJ2-7 | - | - | TRBV11-2 | CASSSKPGNYEQYF | TGTGCCAGCAGTTCCAAGCCAGGGAACTACGAGCAGTACTTC
TRBJ1-6 | - | - | TRBV5-5 | CASSLGNYNSPLHF | TGTGCCAGCAGCTTGGGTAACTATAATTCACCCCTCCACTTT
TRBJ1-4 | TRBD1 | - | TRBV6-5 | CASRGTGGEKLFF | TGTGCCAGCAGGGGGACAGGGGGTGAAAAACTGTTTTTT
TRBJ2-5 | - | - | TRBV7-7 | CASSLDNQETQYF | TGTGCTAGCAGCTTAGATAACCAAGAGACCCAGTACTTC
TRBJ2-1 | - | - | TRBV5-4 | CASSLAGKRLEGYNEQFF | TGTGCCAGCAGCTTGGCAGGGAAACGACTAGAGGGCTACAATGAGCAGTTCTTC
TRBJ2-7 | - | once | TRBV7-9 | CASSLDRGSPYEQYF | TGTGCCAGCAGCTTAGACCGGGGATCTCCCTACGAGCAGTACTTC
TRBJ2-1 | - | once | TRBV13 | CASSGGTFSSSYNEQFF | TGTGCCAGCAGCGGTGGGACTTTCTCCTCCTCTTACAATGAGCAGTTCTTC
TRBJ2-2 | TRBD1 | - | TRBV2 | CASRERDRVAGELFF | TGTGCCAGCAGAGAGCGGGACAGGGTAGCCGGGGAGCTGTTTTTT
TRBJ1-5 | TRBD1 | - | TRBV18 | CASSPGQGKGNQPQHF | TGTGCCAGCTCACCGGGACAGGGGAAGGGGAATCAGCCCCAGCATTTT
TRBJ1-5 | - | - | TRBV28 | CASSLLRGANQPQHF | TGTGCCAGCAGTTTATTACGGGGGGCGAATCAGCCCCAGCATTTT
TRBJ2-7 | - | once | TRBV28 | CASNRKSFSYEQYF | TGTGCCAGCAATAGGAAGTCTTTCTCCTACGAGCAGTACTTC
TRBJ2-1 | TRBD1 | once | TRBV7-3 | CASSLDRGRDEQFF | TGTGCCAGCAGCTTGGACAGGGGGCGTGATGAGCAGTTCTTC
TRBJ1-5 | - | - | TRBV7-2 | CAEPGRGLSNQPQHF | TGTGCCGAACCGGGGCGGGGGTTGAGCAATCAGCCCCAGCATTTT